Below are 5 T cell receptor beta chains sequenced from a single sample in a study of shared clonotypes between healthy human individuals. The data were produced by immunoSEQ multiplex PCR, yet TCRdb's version contains in-frame clones alone and is incomplete. Of more than 2,000,000 clones in the sample, just over 90% are singletons; the top ten hold around 0.14%. The sequenced sample was naive CD4+ T cells sorted from blood. Specified subset: CD45RA+ positively selected. The source of these receptors is a man between 18 and 29 years old in good health.

This clone was seen a few times. The V call is TRBV9, the J call TRBJ1-5; D perhaps matches TRBD1 (6 bases). V was pared by 4 bases and J by 1 base, with 12 bases between. This CDR3 region has 15 residues. Per germline, CDR1 SGDLS and CDR2 YYNGEE. The CDR3: CASSLSGQSNQPQHF. The CDR3 nucleotides read TGTGCCAGCAGCCTCTCCGGACAGAGCAATCAGCCCCAGCATTTT.

The chain carries TRBV19 and TRBJ2-7, with 9 bases that match TRBD1. V was clipped by 6 bases and J by 4 bases; unmatched bases: 13. This CDR3 is built from 16 residues. In germline, CDR1 is LNHDA, CDR2 SQIVND (reference sequence). The CDR3 DNA sequence: TGTGCCAGTAGAGATACAGGGGGCAAGGGTCATTACGAGCAGTACTTC. It translates to CASRDTGGKGHYEQYF.

The rearrangement uses TRBV7-9 and TRBJ1-3; D possibly corresponds to TRBD1 (6 bases). The CDR3 is 17 amino acids. V gave up 1 base and J gave up 0 bases, with 13 bases separating them. From germline, CDR1 is SEHNR and CDR2 FQNEAQ (reference sequence). In DNA form, the CDR3 reads TGTGCCAGCAGCTTAGGAACAGGGAGTCACTCTGGAAACACCATATATTTT. It is translated as CASSLGTGSHSGNTIYF.

This clone has more than one count but fewer than ten. The chain combines TRBV10-3 with TRBJ2-7; D is possibly TRBD1 (5 bases). Germline V gene sequence: CDR1 ENHRY, CDR2 SYGVKD. The CDR3 loop spans 13 amino acids. V lost 8 bases to trimming and J lost 2 bases, with 13 bases between them. The CDR3 sequence is CAIAPPGTYEQYF. The CDR3 DNA sequence: TGTGCCATCGCCCCTCCAGGGACCTACGAGCAGTACTTC.

This chain connects TRBV30 to TRBJ2-5; 10 nucleotides match TRBD1. This CDR3 region has 16 residues. In germline, CDR1 is GTSNPN, CDR2 SVGIG (reference sequence). The J segment lost 4 bases and the V segment lost 2 bases, leaving 10 bases of the junction unmatched. CDR3 residues: CAWSRWAGTGVETQYF. CDR3 bases: TGTGCCTGGAGTAGATGGGCCGGGACAGGGGTAGAGACCCAGTACTTC.